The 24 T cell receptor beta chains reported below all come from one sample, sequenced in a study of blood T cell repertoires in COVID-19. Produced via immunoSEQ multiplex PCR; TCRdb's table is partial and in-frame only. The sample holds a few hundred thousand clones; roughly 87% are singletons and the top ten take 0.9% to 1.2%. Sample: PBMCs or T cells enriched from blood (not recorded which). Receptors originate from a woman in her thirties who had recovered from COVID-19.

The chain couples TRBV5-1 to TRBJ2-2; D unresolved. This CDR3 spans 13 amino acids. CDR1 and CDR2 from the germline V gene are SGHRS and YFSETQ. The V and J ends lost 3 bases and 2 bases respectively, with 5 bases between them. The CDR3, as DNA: TGCGCCAGCAGCTACCTAAACACCGGGGAGCTGTTTTTT. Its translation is CASSYLNTGELFF. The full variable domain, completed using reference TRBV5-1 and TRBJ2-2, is KAGVTQTPRYLIKTRGQQVTLSCSPISGHRSVSWYQQTPGQGLQFLFEYFSETQRNKGNFPGRFSGRQFSNSRSEMNVSTLELGDSALYLCASSYLNTGELFFGEGSRLTVL.

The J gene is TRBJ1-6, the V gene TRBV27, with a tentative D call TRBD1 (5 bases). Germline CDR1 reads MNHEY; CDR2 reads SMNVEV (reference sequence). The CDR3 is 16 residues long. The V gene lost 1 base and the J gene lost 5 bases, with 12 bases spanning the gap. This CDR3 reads CASSLYAGLNNSPLHF. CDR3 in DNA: TGTGCCAGCAGTTTATATGCGGGACTTAATAATTCACCCCTCCACTTT.

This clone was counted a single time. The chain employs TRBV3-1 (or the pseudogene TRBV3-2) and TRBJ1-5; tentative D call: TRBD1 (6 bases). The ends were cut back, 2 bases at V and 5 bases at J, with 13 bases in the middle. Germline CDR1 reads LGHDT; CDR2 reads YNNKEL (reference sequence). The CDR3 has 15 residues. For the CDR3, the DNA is TGTGCCAGCAGCCAATATCTGGGGGCTCATCAGCCCCAGCATTTT. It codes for CASSQYLGAHQPQHF.

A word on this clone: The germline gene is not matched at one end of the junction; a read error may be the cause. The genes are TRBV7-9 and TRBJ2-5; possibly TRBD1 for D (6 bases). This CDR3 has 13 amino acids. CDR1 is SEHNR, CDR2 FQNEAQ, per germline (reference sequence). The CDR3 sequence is CASSVDLAAGAHF. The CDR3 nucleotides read TGTGCCAGCAGCGTAGACCTCGCGGCAGGGGCTCACTTC.

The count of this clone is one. The CDR3 here is CASSLNRGEAGELFF. The CDR3 DNA reads as TGTGCCAGCAGTTTAAACAGGGGAGAGGCCGGGGAGCTGTTTTTT. The V and J genes are TRBV27 and TRBJ2-2, with TRBD1 matching 7 bases. V lost 2 bases and J lost 6; bases outside the gene matches: 6. The CDR3 runs to 15 residues. Germline values: CDR1 MNHEY, CDR2 SMNVEV (reference sequence).

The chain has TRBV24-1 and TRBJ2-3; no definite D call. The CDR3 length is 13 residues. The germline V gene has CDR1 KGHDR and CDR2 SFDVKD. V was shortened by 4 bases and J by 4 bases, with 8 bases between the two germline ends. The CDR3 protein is CATSDPMPDTQYF. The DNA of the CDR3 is TGTGCCACCAGTGACCCTATGCCAGATACGCAGTATTTT.

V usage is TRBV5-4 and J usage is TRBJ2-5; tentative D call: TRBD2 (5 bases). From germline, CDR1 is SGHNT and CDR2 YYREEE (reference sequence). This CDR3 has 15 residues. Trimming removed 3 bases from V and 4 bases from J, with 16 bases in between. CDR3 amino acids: CASSSEGSSRETQYF. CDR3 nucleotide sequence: TGTGCCAGCAGCTCTGAAGGCTCTAGCAGAGAGACCCAGTACTTC.

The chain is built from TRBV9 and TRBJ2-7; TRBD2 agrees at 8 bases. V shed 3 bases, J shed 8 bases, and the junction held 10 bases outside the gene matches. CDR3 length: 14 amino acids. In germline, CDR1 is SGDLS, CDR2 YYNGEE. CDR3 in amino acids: CASSGSGRAVKQYF. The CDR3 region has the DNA TGTGCCAGCAGCGGCTCCGGGAGGGCGGTAAAGCAGTACTTC. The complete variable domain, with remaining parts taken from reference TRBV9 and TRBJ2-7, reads DSGVTQTPKHLITATGQRVTLRCSPRSGDLSVYWYQQSLDQGLQFLIQYYNGEERAKGNILERFSAQQFPDLHSELNLSSLELGDSALYFCASSGSGRAVKQYFGPGTRLTVT.

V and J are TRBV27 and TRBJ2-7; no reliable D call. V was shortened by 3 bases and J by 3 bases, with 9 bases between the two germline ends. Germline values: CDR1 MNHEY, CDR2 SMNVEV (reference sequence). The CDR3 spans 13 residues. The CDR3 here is CASSFGPNYEQYF. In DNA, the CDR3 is TGTGCCAGCAGTTTTGGGCCAAACTACGAGCAGTACTTC.

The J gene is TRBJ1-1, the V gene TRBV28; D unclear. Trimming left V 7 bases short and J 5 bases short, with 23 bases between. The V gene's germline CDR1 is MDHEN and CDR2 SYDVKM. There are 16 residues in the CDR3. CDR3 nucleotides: TGTGCCAGCATCTCTACGCAGCTTTTTCCGAGGACTGAAGCTTTCTTT. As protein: CASISTQLFPRTEAFF. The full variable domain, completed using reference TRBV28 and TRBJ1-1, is DVKVTQSSRYLVKRTGEKVFLECVQDMDHENMFWYRQDPGLGLRLIYFSYDVKMKEKGDIPEGYSVSREKKERFSLILESASTNQTSMYLCASISTQLFPRTEAFFGQGTRLTVV.

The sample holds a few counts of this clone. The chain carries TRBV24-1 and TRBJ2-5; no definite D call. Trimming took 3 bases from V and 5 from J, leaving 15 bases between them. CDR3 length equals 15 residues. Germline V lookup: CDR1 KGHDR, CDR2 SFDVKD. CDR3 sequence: CATSDPSGLRETQYF. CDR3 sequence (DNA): TGTGCCACCAGTGATCCCTCAGGCCTTCGGGAGACCCAGTACTTC.

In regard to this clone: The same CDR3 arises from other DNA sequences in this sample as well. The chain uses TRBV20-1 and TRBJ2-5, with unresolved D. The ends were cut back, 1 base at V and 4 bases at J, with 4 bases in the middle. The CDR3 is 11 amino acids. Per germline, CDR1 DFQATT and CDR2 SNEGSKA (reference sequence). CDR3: CSARAGETQYF. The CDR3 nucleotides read TGCAGTGCTAGAGCGGGAGAGACCCAGTACTTC.

The CDR3 nucleotides are TGTGCCAGCAGCTTAGTACAGGGAGGGACAGATACGCAGTATTTT. Translated, it gives CASSLVQGGTDTQYF. The chain links TRBV7-2 to TRBJ2-3, with D tentatively TRBD2 (7 bases). There are 15 residues in the CDR3. V shed 1 base and J shed 3 bases, with 11 bases lying between them. Germline V lookup: CDR1 SGHTA, CDR2 FQGNSA.

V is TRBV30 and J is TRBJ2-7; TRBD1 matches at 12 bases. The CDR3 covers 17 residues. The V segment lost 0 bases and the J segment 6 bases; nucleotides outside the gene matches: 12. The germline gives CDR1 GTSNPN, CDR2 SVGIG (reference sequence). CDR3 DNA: TGTGCCTGGAGTGTCCCCCTTGGGGACAGGGGGCAAGGCGAGCAGTACTTC. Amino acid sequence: CAWSVPLGDRGQGEQYF.

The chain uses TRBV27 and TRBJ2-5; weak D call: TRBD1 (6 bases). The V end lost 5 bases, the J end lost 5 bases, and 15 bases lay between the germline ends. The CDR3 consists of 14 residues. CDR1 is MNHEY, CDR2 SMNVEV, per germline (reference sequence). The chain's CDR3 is CASSQDRSGETQYF. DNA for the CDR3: TGTGCCAGCAGTCAAGACAGGTCCGGGGAGACCCAGTACTTC.

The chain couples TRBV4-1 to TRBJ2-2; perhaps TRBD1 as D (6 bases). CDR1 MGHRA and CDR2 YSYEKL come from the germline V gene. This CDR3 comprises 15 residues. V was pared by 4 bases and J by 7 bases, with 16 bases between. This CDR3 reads CASSPWQGRDGELFF. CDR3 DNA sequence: TGCGCCAGCAGCCCATGGCAGGGGCGTGACGGGGAGCTGTTTTTT.

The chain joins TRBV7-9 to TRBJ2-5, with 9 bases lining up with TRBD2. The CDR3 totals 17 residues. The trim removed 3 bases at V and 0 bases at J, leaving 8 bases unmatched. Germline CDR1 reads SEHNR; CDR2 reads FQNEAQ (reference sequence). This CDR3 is CASSFRTSAEYQETQYF. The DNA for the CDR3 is TGTGCCAGCAGCTTCCGGACTAGCGCCGAATACCAAGAGACCCAGTACTTC.

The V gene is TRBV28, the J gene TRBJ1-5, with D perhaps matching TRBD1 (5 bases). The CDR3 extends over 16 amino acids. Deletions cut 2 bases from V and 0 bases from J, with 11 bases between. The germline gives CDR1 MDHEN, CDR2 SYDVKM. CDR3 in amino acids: CASSLRQSFSNQPQHF. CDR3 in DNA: TGTGCCAGCAGTTTAAGACAGAGTTTTAGCAATCAGCCCCAGCATTTT.

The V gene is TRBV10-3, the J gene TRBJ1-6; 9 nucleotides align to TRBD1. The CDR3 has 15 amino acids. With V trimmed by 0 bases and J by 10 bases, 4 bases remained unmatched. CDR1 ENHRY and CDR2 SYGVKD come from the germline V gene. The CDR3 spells CAISESDRGWSPLHF. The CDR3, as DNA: TGTGCCATCAGTGAGTCGGACAGGGGATGGTCACCCCTCCACTTT.

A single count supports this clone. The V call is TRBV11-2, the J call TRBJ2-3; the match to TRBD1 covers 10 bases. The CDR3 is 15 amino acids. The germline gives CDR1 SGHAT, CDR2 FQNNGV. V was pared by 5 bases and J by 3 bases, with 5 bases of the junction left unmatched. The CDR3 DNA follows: TGTGCCAGCAGCCTCGGACAGGGGGTAACAGATACGCAGTATTTT. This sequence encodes CASSLGQGVTDTQYF.

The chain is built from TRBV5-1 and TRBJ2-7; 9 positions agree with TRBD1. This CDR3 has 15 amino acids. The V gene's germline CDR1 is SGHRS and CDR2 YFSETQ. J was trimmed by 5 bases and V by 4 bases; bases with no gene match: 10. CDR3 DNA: TGCGCCAGCAGCCCGGGACAGGGTTTTGTCGACGAGCAGTACTTC. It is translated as CASSPGQGFVDEQYF.

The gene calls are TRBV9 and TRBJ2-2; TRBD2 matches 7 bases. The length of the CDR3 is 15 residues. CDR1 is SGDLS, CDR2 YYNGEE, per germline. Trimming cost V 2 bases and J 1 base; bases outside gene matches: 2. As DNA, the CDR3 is TGTGCCAGCAGCGTTGAGCGGGGGAACACCGGGGAGCTGTTTTTT. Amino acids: CASSVERGNTGELFF. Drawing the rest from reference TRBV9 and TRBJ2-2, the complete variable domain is DSGVTQTPKHLITATGQRVTLRCSPRSGDLSVYWYQQSLDQGLQFLIQYYNGEERAKGNILERFSAQQFPDLHSELNLSSLELGDSALYFCASSVERGNTGELFFGEGSRLTVL.

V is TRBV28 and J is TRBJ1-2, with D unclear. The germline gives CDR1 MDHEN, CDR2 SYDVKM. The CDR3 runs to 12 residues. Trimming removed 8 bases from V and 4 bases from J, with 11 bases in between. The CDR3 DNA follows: TGTGCCAGCCGACAAAAGTTCTATGGCTACACCTTC. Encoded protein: CASRQKFYGYTF.

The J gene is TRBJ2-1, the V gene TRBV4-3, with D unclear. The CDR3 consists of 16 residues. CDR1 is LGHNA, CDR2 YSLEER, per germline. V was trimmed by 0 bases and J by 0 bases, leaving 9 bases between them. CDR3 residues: CASSQERQLSYNEQFF. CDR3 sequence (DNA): TGCGCCAGCAGCCAAGAGAGGCAGCTCTCCTACAATGAGCAGTTCTTC.